The rows below give T cell receptor beta chains drawn from one sample of a study of T-cell memory formation after mild COVID-19. TCRdb redid the calling of the 5' RACE reads with MiXCR, one entry per CDR3 protein. The sample yields a few hundred thousand distinct CDR3 sequences, 15% to 20% seen once. Sequenced sample: PBMCs or a T cell subset sorted from them (not recorded which). The receptor source for this set is a man aged 18 to 30 who had mild COVID-19 (a few samples of this study predate the infection). Cell type and time point are not known. Both conserved end residues are part of each CDR3. D genes are given only for firm matches. Some rows have no size entry. The others give once, few or many, or a class for an expanded clone.

CASLGTGGVNEQFF,TGTGCCAGCCTAGGGACCGGGGGGGTCAATGAGCAGTTCTTC,few,TRBV12-3/TRBV12-4,TRBD2,TRBJ2-1
CASSFDTQYF,TGTGCCAGCAGCTTTGATACGCAGTATTTT,.,TRBV7-9,.,TRBJ2-3
CAIGEKNTEAFF,TGTGCCATCGGAGAGAAGAACACTGAAGCTTTCTTT,few,TRBV10-3,.,TRBJ1-1
CSADRPDLLTEAFF,TGCAGTGCCGACCGCCCAGACCTCCTCACTGAAGCTTTCTTT,.,TRBV20-1,.,TRBJ1-1
CASSHFGAPLQYF,TGCGCCAGCAGCCACTTCGGGGCACCCCTTCAGTACTTC,.,TRBV4-3,.,TRBJ2-4
CASSFLQGSPETQYF,TGCGCCAGCAGCTTCCTACAGGGTTCTCCAGAGACCCAGTACTTC,few,TRBV5-1,.,TRBJ2-5
CASSKAGTGNTGELFF,TGTGCCAGCAGCAAGGCAGGGACAGGGAACACCGGGGAGCTGTTTTTT,few,TRBV7-2,TRBD1,TRBJ2-2
CASIGTGGAGYTF,TGTGCCAGCATCGGGACAGGGGGAGCCGGCTACACCTTC,many,TRBV12-3/TRBV12-4,TRBD1,TRBJ1-2
CASSFRAGDTEAFF,TGCGCCAGCAGCTTCAGGGCGGGGGACACTGAAGCTTTCTTT,.,TRBV5-1,.,TRBJ1-1
CASSPGLNSYNEQFF,TGTGCCAGCAGCCCCGGACTGAACTCCTACAATGAGCAGTTCTTC,.,TRBV7-2,.,TRBJ2-1
CASSYSPSLGYMETQYF,TGTGCCAGCAGTTACTCCCCATCCCTCGGCTATATGGAGACCCAGTACTTC,few,TRBV7-9,.,TRBJ2-5
CASSSGNQPQHF,TGTGCCAGCAGCTCTGGAAATCAGCCCCAGCATTTT,many,TRBV7-9,.,TRBJ1-5
CASSLLGPAFDTQYF,TGTGCCAGCAGTTTATTGGGACCAGCGTTTGATACGCAGTATTTT,.,TRBV12-3/TRBV12-4,.,TRBJ2-3
CASSQDLLREKLFF,TGCGCCAGCAGCCAAGACCTCCTTCGTGAAAAACTGTTTTTT,.,TRBV4-1,.,TRBJ1-4
CAWISGTYNSPLHF,TGTGCCTGGATCTCGGGTACCTATAATTCACCCCTCCACTTT,.,TRBV30,.,TRBJ1-6
CASSPISGGTQETQYF,TGCGCCAGCAGCCCCATCAGCGGGGGGACCCAAGAGACCCAGTACTTC,few,TRBV5-1,TRBD2,TRBJ2-5
CASGRDRGSNEQFF,TGTGCCAGCGGCCGGGACAGGGGGTCCAATGAGCAGTTCTTC,.,TRBV11-3,TRBD1,TRBJ2-1
CASSFGAGGGGTEAFF,TGTGCCAGCAGTTTCGGGGCAGGGGGCGGTGGGACTGAAGCTTTCTTT,.,TRBV12-3/TRBV12-4,TRBD1,TRBJ1-1
CASSEGGRRYYGYTF,TGTGCCAGCAGTGAAGGGGGGAGACGGTACTATGGCTACACCTTC,few,TRBV6-1,.,TRBJ1-2